Listed below are T cell receptor beta chains from one sample, sequenced in a study of spatial heterogeneity in lung cancer. Each CDR3 protein is one row after TCRdb ran MiXCR on the 5' RACE reads. The top ten clones hold over 12% of a sample with over 50,000 distinct CDR3 sequences, roughly 6.4% of them seen once. Source: PBMCs, taken at surgery. These receptor sequences come from a female donor with early-stage non-small cell lung cancer. CDR3s include the opening cysteine and the closing phenylalanine or tryptophan. The D gene is left open where the match is weak. Clone size is stated in some rows and not others, as once, few, many or a class when expanded.

v_gene,abundance,j_gene,d_gene,CDR3nt,CDR3aa
TRBV28,few,TRBJ1-2,TRBD1,TGTGCCAGCAGTCCAATTACAGGGGCCAGAAGCTATGGCTACACCTTC,CASSPITGARSYGYTF
TRBV12-3/TRBV12-4,many,TRBJ1-2,-,TGTGCCAGCAGTCTCGGACAGTCGGAGAATGGCTACACCTTC,CASSLGQSENGYTF
TRBV7-9,few,TRBJ2-1,-,TGTGCCAGCAGCTTTTCTAGCTCCTACAATGAGCAGTTCTTC,CASSFSSSYNEQFF
TRBV7-9,-,TRBJ1-2,TRBD1,TGTGCCAGCAGCTTAGCACAGGGGAATAACTATGGCTACACCTTC,CASSLAQGNNYGYTF
TRBV30,-,TRBJ1-1,-,TGTGCCTGGAGTGTGACTGGGCAGGGATCGGCTTTCTTT,CAWSVTGQGSAFF
TRBV15,few,TRBJ2-1,-,TGTGCCACCAGCAGATCGACACAGAGCTCCTACAATGAGCAGTTCTTC,CATSRSTQSSYNEQFF
TRBV6-1,many,TRBJ2-5,-,TGTGCCAGCACCCCATTCCTCGGAGAGACCCAGTACTTC,CASTPFLGETQYF
TRBV29-1,few,TRBJ2-4,-,TGCAGCGTCGAGACGTTAGCCAAAAACATTCAGTACTTC,CSVETLAKNIQYF
TRBV6-6,many,TRBJ1-5,TRBD1,TGTGCCAGCAGTAACCGGGACAGGGGGAATCAGCCCCAGCATTTT,CASSNRDRGNQPQHF
TRBV11-3,few,TRBJ2-7,-,TGTGCCAGCAGCTTGGATGGCGGGGGCACGGACGAGCAGTACTTC,CASSLDGGGTDEQYF
TRBV12-3/TRBV12-4,few,TRBJ1-3,-,TGTGCCAGCAGTTTAAGGCTCCCCTCTGGAAACACCATATATTTT,CASSLRLPSGNTIYF
TRBV7-6,many,TRBJ1-4,-,TGTGCCAGCAGCTTTGGCAGAACTAATGAAAAACTGTTTTTT,CASSFGRTNEKLFF
TRBV11-2,many,TRBJ1-6,-,TGTGCCAGCAGCTTAAGTTATGGTGAGAGGGTCCACTTT,CASSLSYGERVHF
TRBV25-1,many,TRBJ2-3,TRBD2,TGTGCCAGCACCAGCGGGGGGGCCAGCACAGATACGCAGTATTTT,CASTSGGASTDTQYF
TRBV7-2,many,TRBJ2-7,TRBD1,TGTGCCAGCAGCTTTTGGACAGGAGGCTACGAGCAGTACTTC,CASSFWTGGYEQYF
TRBV7-9,-,TRBJ2-2,-,TGTGCCAGCAGCTTAAGCAGAAACACCGGGGAGCTGTTTTTT,CASSLSRNTGELFF
TRBV5-1,many,TRBJ2-7,TRBD2,TGCGCCAGCAGCTTAGCGGGAGGGCCCTACGAGCAGTACTTC,CASSLAGGPYEQYF
TRBV24-1,many,TRBJ1-4,-,TGTGCCACCAGTGACAACAGGGAGGCTAATGAAAAACTGTTTTTT,CATSDNREANEKLFF
TRBV10-3,many,TRBJ2-7,-,TGTGCCATCAGTGAGATGGGCGGGTCCTACGAGCAGTACTTC,CAISEMGGSYEQYF
TRBV25-1,many,TRBJ2-5,-,TGTGCCAGCAACCCCTGGGGAGTGGAGACCCAGTACTTC,CASNPWGVETQYF
TRBV5-1,few,TRBJ2-2,-,TGCGCCAGCAGCTCGGGACCCGTAGACACCGGGGAGCTGTTTTTT,CASSSGPVDTGELFF
TRBV5-1,-,TRBJ1-1,-,TGCGCCAGCAGCTTGCTATCGTCTCCCATGAACACTGAAGCTTTCTTT,CASSLLSSPMNTEAFF
TRBV10-3,many,TRBJ1-2,-,TGTGCCATCAGCCCGGACAAGGATCGGGGCTACACCTTC,CAISPDKDRGYTF
TRBV20-1,few,TRBJ1-5,-,TGCAGTGCTGGCGGGGCCGCTCCCTCAAGGAGCAATCAGCCCCAGCATTTT,CSAGGAAPSRSNQPQHF
TRBV28,many,TRBJ1-1,-,TGTGCCAGCGGAACGGGGCAGGACACTGAAGCTTTCTTT,CASGTGQDTEAFF
TRBV3-1,-,TRBJ1-1,-,TGTGCCAGCGGTACGGGGCACAGGACGAACACTGAAGCTTTCTTT,CASGTGHRTNTEAFF
TRBV20-1,many,TRBJ1-2,-,TGCAGTGCTAGCAGGATTGGCTATGGCTACACCTTC,CSASRIGYGYTF
TRBV2,many,TRBJ1-1,-,TGTGCCAGCGGTCGGTTGAACACTGAAGCTTTCTTT,CASGRLNTEAFF
TRBV20-1,many,TRBJ2-4,TRBD1,TGCAGTGCTAGAGATCATTTCGATGGACAGGGGACCAAAAACATTCAGTACTTC,CSARDHFDGQGTKNIQYF
TRBV7-2,-,TRBJ2-3,TRBD2,TGTGCCAGCAGCATAGGACTAGCGGGGGCACAGGGGGTAGGGTATTTT,CASSIGLAGAQGVGYF
TRBV5-1,many,TRBJ2-5,-,TGCGCCAGCAGAAACCCCACCCAAGAGACCCAGTACTTC,CASRNPTQETQYF
TRBV5-1,many,TRBJ2-5,-,TGCGCCAGCAGCTTGATACAACAAGAGACCCAGTACTTC,CASSLIQQETQYF
TRBV27,many,TRBJ2-7,-,TGTGCCAGCAGTCCGGACCGGGACTACGAGCAGTACTTC,CASSPDRDYEQYF
TRBV20-1,-,TRBJ1-1,-,TGCAGTGCTAGAGATGTGGGCGTGGACACTGAAGCTTTCTTT,CSARDVGVDTEAFF
TRBV18,many,TRBJ2-3,TRBD2,TGTGCCAGCTCACCGACGGGAGGGCCGGCGGATACGCAGTATTTT,CASSPTGGPADTQYF
TRBV12-3/TRBV12-4,many,TRBJ1-3,TRBD1,TGTGCCAGCAGTCATACGGGACAGGGGGCTGGAAACACCATATATTTT,CASSHTGQGAGNTIYF
TRBV5-7,few,TRBJ2-1,TRBD1,TGTGCCAGCGCTGGGGGACAGGGGAGTTACAATGAGCAGTTCTTC,CASAGGQGSYNEQFF
TRBV4-1,many,TRBJ1-2,-,TGCGCCAGCAGCCAAGCGTCCGAAATCTATGGCTACACCTTC,CASSQASEIYGYTF
TRBV20-1,few,TRBJ1-2,-,TGCAGTGCCGCTGACCCGACAGGAAGCTATGGCTACACCTTC,CSAADPTGSYGYTF
TRBV7-2,few,TRBJ2-3,TRBD2,TGTGCCAGCAGCTCCCAGGCTAGCGGGGGCGTCGTAGATACGCAGTATTTT,CASSSQASGGVVDTQYF
TRBV7-9,many,TRBJ1-4,TRBD1,TGTGCCAGCAGCCCTCGGACAGGGGGTTCGGAAAAACTGTTTTTT,CASSPRTGGSEKLFF
TRBV11-3,many,TRBJ2-2,TRBD1,TGTGCCAGCAGCCAGTTCGGGACAGGTATCGGGGAGCTGTTTTTT,CASSQFGTGIGELFF
TRBV19,many,TRBJ2-1,-,TGTGCCAGTAGTATAGTTGCGGGACGCTACAATGAGCAGTTCTTC,CASSIVAGRYNEQFF
TRBV11-2,many,TRBJ1-1,-,TGTGCCAGCAGCCTTGGTCAGGGAAGCACTGAAGCTTTCTTT,CASSLGQGSTEAFF
TRBV23-1,few,TRBJ2-6,TRBD1,TGCGCCAGCAGCCGTGGCCGGGACAGGGTCCCTGGGGCCAACGTCCTGACTTTC,CASSRGRDRVPGANVLTF
TRBV29-1,many,TRBJ2-1,TRBD2,TGCAGCACCCTCGGCGGGGGGGCTTCGTACAATGAGCAGTTCTTC,CSTLGGGASYNEQFF
TRBV6-5,-,TRBJ1-1,TRBD1,TGTGCCAGCAGTTTCGGACAGGGATGGTCTGAAGCTTTCTTT,CASSFGQGWSEAFF
TRBV20-1,few,TRBJ1-2,-,TGCAGTGCTCCCCTCGGAAGGGGCATGACCTATGGCTACACCTTC,CSAPLGRGMTYGYTF
TRBV12-3/TRBV12-4,-,TRBJ1-5,-,TGTGCCAGCAGACGGGACCTTACTAGCAATCAGCCCCAGCATTTT,CASRRDLTSNQPQHF
TRBV5-4,-,TRBJ2-3,-,TGTGCCAGCAGACCTGAAAGGAGATCTAGCACAGATACGCAGTATTTT,CASRPERRSSTDTQYF
TRBV20-1,many,TRBJ2-7,TRBD2,TGCAGTGCTAGAGATGGGGGGGTTGCCTACGAGCAGTACTTC,CSARDGGVAYEQYF
TRBV10-2,many,TRBJ2-5,-,TGCGCCAGCAGTGAGTTAGAGACCCAGTACTTC,CASSELETQYF
TRBV5-1,many,TRBJ1-5,TRBD1,TGCGCCAGCAGTCGGGGGGACAGGGATCAGCCCCAGCATTTT,CASSRGDRDQPQHF
TRBV20-1,many,TRBJ1-1,-,TGCAGTGCTAGAGATACCCGCCGATCGAACACTGAAGCTTTCTTT,CSARDTRRSNTEAFF
TRBV7-9,many,TRBJ2-7,-,TGTGCCAGCAGCTTAGGATTTAGCTCCTACGAGCAGTACTTC,CASSLGFSSYEQYF
TRBV18,-,TRBJ2-5,TRBD1,TGTGCCAGCTCACCCGCGACAGGGGGCGAGGAGACCCAGTACTTC,CASSPATGGEETQYF
TRBV7-9,many,TRBJ2-3,TRBD2,TGTGCCAGCAGCTCAGGACTAGCGGGAGACACAGATACGCAGTATTTT,CASSSGLAGDTDTQYF
TRBV5-5,many,TRBJ2-1,TRBD2,TGTGCCAGCTTCCCTAGCGGGGCCAATTCAGAGGAGCAGTTCTTC,CASFPSGANSEEQFF
TRBV27,many,TRBJ1-5,-,TGTGCCAGCAGTTTATCTGGGCAGGCCAATCAGCCCCAGCATTTT,CASSLSGQANQPQHF
TRBV19,-,TRBJ2-1,-,TGTGCCAGTAGTATGCGTTCAAGCTCCTACAATGAGCAGTTCTTC,CASSMRSSSYNEQFF